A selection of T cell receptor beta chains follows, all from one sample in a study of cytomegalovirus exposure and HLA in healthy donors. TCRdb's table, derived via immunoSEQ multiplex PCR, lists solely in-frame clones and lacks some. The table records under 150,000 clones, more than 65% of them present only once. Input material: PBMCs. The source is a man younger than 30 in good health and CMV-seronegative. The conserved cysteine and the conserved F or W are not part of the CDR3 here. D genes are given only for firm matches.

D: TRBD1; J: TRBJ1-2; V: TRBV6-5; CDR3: ASKESDRADGYT
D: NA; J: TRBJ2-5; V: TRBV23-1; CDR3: ASTRASTETQY
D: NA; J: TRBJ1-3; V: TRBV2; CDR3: AWGLGNTIY
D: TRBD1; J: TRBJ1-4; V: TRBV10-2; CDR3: ASSDKAGTGGEKLF
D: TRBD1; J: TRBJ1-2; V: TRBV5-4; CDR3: ASTRGGTGVGGYGYT
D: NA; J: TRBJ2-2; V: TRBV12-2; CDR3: ASRLVGQGPSNTGELF
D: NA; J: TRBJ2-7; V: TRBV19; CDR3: ASSIGAEQY
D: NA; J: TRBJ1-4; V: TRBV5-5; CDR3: ASNLGAGGNNEKLF
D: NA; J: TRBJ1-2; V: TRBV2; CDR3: ASSVSPGHYGYT
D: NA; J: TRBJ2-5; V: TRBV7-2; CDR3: ASSLAALTVSPETQY
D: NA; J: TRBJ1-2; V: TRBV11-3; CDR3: ASSKTETSRGYT
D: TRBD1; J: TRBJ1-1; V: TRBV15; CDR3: ATSTTGRSEAF
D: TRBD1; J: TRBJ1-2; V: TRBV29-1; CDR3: SVASPGQGSIDGYT
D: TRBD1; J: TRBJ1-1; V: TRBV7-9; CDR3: ASSLGTGVTEAF
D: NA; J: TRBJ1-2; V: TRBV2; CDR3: ASLGGRGYGYT
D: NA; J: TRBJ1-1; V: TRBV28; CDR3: ASSLSGRTEAF
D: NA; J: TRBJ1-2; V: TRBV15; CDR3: ATSRVTGNYGYT
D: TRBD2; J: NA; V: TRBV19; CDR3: ASSPFLGLAGGNEQY
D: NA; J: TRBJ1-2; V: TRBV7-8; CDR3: ASSHYRGGFEGYT
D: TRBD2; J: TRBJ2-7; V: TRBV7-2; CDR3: ASSLLGSGAPNEQY
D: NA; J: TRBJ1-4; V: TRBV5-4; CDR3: ASSLEATNSRGAGEKLF
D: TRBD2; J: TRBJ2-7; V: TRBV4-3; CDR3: ASSPQGLGEQY
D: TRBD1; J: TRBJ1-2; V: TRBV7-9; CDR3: ASSLGTGADYGYT
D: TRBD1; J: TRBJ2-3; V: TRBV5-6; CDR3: ASSWASGDSLTDTQY
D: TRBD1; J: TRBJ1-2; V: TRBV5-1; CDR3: ASSPTGSPNYGYT
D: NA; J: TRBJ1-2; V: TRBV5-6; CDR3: ASSFPPGEQLPYGYT
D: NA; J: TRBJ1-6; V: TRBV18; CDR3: ASSPGRVDSPLH
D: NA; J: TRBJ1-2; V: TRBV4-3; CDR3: ASSQDRQTNYGYT
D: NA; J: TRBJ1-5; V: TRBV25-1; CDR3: ASSEWGGDQPQH
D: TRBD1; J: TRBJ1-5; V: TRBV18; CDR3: ASSPAGTGVNQPQH
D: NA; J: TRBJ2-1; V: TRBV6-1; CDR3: ASSPQYNEQF
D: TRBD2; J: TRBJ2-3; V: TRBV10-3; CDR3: AISESLLAGYTDTQY
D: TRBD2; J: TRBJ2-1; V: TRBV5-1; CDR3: ASSPAPTSGPYNEQF
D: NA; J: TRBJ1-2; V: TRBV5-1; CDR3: ASSLALGGDYGYT
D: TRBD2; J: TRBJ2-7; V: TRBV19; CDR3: ASSMSAGGPEQY
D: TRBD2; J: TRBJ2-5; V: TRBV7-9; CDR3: ASSLEAGVQETQY
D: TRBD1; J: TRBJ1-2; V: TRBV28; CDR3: ASSHGDRGSNYGYT
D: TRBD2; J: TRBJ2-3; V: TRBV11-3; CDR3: ASSLRSGSGAGDTQY
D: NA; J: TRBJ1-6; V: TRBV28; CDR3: ASSPLRGSNSPLH
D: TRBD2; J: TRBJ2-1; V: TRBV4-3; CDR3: ASSQDLIAGGPSYNEQF
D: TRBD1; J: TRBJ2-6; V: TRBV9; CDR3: ASSLGQGRANVLT
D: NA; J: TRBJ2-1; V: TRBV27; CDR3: ASRDEGARGEQF
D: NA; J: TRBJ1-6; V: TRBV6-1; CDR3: ASSVTGSLNSPLH
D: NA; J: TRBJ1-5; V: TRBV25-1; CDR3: ASSDPAGGNQPQH
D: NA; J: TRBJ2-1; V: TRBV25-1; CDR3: ASSEFGLHEQF
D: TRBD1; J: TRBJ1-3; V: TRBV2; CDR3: ASSVYTGVGNTIY
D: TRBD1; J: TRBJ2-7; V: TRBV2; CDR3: ASSAGTGSMGSEQY
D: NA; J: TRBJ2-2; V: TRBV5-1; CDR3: ASSWGGRRNTGELF
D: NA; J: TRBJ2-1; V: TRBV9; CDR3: ASSVSRGGWYEQF
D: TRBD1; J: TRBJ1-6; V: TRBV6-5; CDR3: ASSPWTGVDSPLH
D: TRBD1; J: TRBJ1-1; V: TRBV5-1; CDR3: ASRLRGPNTEAF
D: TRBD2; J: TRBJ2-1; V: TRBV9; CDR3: ASSVALAGASEQF